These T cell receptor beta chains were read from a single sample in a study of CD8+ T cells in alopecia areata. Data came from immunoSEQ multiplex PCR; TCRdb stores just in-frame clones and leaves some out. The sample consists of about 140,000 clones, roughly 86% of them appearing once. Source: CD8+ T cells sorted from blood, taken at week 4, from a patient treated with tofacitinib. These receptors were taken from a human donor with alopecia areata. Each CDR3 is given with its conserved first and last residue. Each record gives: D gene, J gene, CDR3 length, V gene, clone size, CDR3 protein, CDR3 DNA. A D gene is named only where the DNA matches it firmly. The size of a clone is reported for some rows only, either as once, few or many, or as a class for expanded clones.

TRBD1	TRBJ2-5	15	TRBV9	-	CASSPMGAGGETQYF	TGTGCCAGCAGCCCCATGGGGGCAGGGGGAGAGACCCAGTACTTC
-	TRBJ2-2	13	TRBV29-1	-	CSVVKGSTGELFF	TGCAGCGTTGTTAAGGGCAGCACCGGGGAGCTGTTTTTT
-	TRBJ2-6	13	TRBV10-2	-	CASSDIGANVLTF	TGCGCCAGCAGTGACATTGGGGCCAACGTCCTGACTTTC
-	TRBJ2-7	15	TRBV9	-	CASSVDPSPQYEQYF	TGTGCCAGCAGCGTAGATCCTAGCCCCCAGTACGAGCAGTACTTC
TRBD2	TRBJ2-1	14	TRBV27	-	CASRIGGAYNEQFF	TGTGCCAGCAGAATCGGGGGGGCCTACAATGAGCAGTTCTTC
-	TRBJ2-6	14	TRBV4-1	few	CASSQVGGANVLTF	TGCGCCAGCAGCCAAGTTGGTGGGGCCAACGTCCTGACTTTC
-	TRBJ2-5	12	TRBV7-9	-	CASSLYQETQYF	TGTGCCAGCAGCTTATATCAAGAGACCCAGTACTTC
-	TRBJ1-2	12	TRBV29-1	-	CSVPRGTYGYTF	TGCAGCGTACCACGGGGAACCTATGGCTACACCTTC
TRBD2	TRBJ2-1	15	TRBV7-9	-	CASSLVLAAYNEQFF	TGTGCCAGCAGCTTAGTACTAGCGGCTTACAATGAGCAGTTCTTC
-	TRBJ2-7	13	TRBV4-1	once	CASSQDAPYEQYF	TGCGCCAGCAGCCAAGATGCCCCATACGAGCAGTACTTC
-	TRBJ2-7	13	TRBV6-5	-	CASSTGASYEQYF	TGTGCCAGCAGTACGGGAGCTTCCTACGAGCAGTACTTC
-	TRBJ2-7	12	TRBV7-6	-	CASSLDPYEQYF	TGTGCCAGCAGCTTAGACCCCTACGAGCAGTACTTC
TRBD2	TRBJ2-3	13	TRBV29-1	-	CSVVGGFTDTQYF	TGCAGCGTTGTCGGGGGGTTCACAGATACGCAGTATTTT
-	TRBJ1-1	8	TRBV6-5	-	CASNGAFF	TGTGCCAGCAACGGAGCTTTCTTT
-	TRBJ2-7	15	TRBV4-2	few	CASSQEGQESYEQYF	TGTGCCAGCAGCCAAGAAGGGCAGGAGTCCTACGAGCAGTACTTC
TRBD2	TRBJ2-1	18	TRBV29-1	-	CSVEEGLAGARSPNEQFF	TGCAGCGTTGAAGAGGGACTAGCGGGAGCCCGGAGTCCCAATGAGCAGTTCTTC
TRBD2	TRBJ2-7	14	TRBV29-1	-	CSVAGLAGAYEQYF	TGCAGCGTGGCCGGACTAGCGGGAGCGTACGAGCAGTACTTC
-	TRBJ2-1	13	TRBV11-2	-	CASSHGVGDEQFF	TGTGCCAGCAGCCATGGGGTGGGGGATGAGCAGTTCTTC
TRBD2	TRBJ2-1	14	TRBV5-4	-	CAGSSGGAYNEQFF	TGTGCCGGAAGCAGCGGGGGGGCCTACAATGAGCAGTTCTTC
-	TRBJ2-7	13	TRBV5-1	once	CASSLDTIYEQYF	TGCGCCAGCAGCTTGGACACCATCTACGAGCAGTACTTC
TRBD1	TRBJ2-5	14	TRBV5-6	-	CASSSPTGEETQYF	TGTGCCAGCAGCTCACCGACAGGGGAGGAGACCCAGTACTTC
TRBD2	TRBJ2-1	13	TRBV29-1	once	CSVVWGGYNEQFF	TGCAGCGTTGTTTGGGGGGGCTACAATGAGCAGTTCTTC
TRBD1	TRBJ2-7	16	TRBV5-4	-	CASSLDGQGNPYEQYF	TGTGCCAGCAGCTTGGACGGACAGGGGAATCCCTACGAGCAGTACTTC
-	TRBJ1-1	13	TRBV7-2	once	CASSLDSGTGAFF	TGTGCCAGCAGCTTAGACAGCGGCACTGGAGCTTTCTTT
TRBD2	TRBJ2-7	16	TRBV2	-	CASSEARGLALYEQYF	TGTGCCAGCAGTGAAGCGCGGGGACTAGCGCTATACGAGCAGTACTTC
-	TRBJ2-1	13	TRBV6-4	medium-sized	CASSRENHNEQFF	TGTGCCAGCAGTCGGGAGAATCACAATGAGCAGTTCTTC
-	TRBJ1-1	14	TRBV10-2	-	CASGGIMVDTEAFF	TGCGCCAGCGGGGGGATTATGGTGGACACTGAAGCTTTCTTT
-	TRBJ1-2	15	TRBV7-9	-	CASSQDGISNYGYTF	TGTGCCAGCAGCCAGGACGGAATTTCTAACTATGGCTACACCTTC
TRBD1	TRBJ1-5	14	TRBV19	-	CASKSGTENQPQHF	TGTGCCAGTAAATCCGGGACAGAGAATCAGCCCCAGCATTTT
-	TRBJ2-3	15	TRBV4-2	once	CASSQSLAATDTQYF	TGTGCCAGCAGCCAATCTTTAGCGGCAACAGATACGCAGTATTTT
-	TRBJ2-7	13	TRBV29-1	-	CSVEVSDSYEQYF	TGCAGCGTTGAGGTTAGCGACTCCTACGAGCAGTACTTC
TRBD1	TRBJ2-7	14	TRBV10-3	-	CATETGDLLYEQYF	TGTGCCACCGAGACAGGGGACCTCCTCTACGAGCAGTACTTC
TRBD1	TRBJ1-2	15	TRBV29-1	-	CSVGPRDRDLYGYTF	TGCAGCGTTGGTCCCAGGGACAGGGATCTCTATGGCTACACCTTC
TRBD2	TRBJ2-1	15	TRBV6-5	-	CASTVGLAGRNEQFF	TGTGCCAGCACCGTTGGACTAGCGGGAAGGAATGAGCAGTTCTTC
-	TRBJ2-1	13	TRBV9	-	CASSVPSGNEQFF	TGTGCCAGCAGCGTGCCCTCGGGGAATGAGCAGTTCTTC
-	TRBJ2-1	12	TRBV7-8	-	CASSTLGGEQFF	TGTGCCAGCAGTACGTTGGGCGGGGAGCAGTTCTTC
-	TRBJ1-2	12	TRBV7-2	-	CAITVGAYGYTF	TGTGCCATTACGGTGGGGGCCTATGGCTACACCTTC
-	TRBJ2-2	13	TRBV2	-	CAIVGQNTGELFF	TGTGCCATCGTAGGACAGAACACCGGGGAGCTGTTTTTT
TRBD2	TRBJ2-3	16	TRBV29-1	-	CSVTPAGGRNTDTQYF	TGCAGCGTTACGCCTGCTGGCGGGAGGAACACAGATACGCAGTATTTT
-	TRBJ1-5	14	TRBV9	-	CASSVGGHSQPQHF	TGTGCCAGCAGCGTAGGGGGCCACAGTCAGCCCCAGCATTTT
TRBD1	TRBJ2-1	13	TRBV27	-	CASLGTGDNEQFF	TGTGCCAGCCTCGGGACAGGGGATAACGAGCAGTTCTTC
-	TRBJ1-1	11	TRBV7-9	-	CASSSGTEAFF	TGTGCCAGCAGCTCGGGTACTGAAGCTTTCTTT
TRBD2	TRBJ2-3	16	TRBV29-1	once	CSVEGASGGRTDTQYF	TGCAGCGTTGAGGGGGCTAGCGGGGGGCGAACAGATACGCAGTATTTT
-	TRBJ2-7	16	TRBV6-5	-	CASSYSVQLVSYEQYF	TGTGCCAGCAGTTACTCGGTCCAGCTCGTCTCCTACGAGCAGTACTTC
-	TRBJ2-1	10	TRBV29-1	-	CSVGLSNQFF	TGCAGCGTTGGATTAAGCAACCAGTTCTTC
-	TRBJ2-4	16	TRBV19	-	CASSPTTDLAKNIQYF	TGTGCCAGTAGTCCCACGACAGATCTAGCCAAAAACATTCAGTACTTC
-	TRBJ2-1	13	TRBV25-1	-	CASTPSGRNEQFF	TGTGCCAGCACCCCCTCGGGCCGCAATGAGCAGTTCTTC
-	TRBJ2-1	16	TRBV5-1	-	CASSLVGSGSYNEQFF	TGCGCCAGCAGCTTGGTCGGGAGCGGGTCCTACAATGAGCAGTTCTTC
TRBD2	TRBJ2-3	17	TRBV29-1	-	CSVASSGSIYGTDTQYF	TGCAGCGTTGCATCTAGCGGGAGTATTTATGGCACAGATACGCAGTATTTT
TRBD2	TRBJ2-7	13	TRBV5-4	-	CASRTGTSGEQYF	TGTGCCAGCAGAACCGGGACTAGCGGCGAGCAGTACTTC
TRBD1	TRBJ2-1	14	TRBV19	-	CASTGTGSYNEQFF	TGTGCCAGTACCGGGACAGGCTCCTACAATGAGCAGTTCTTC
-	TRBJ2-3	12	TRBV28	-	CASSLSAGTQYF	TGTGCCAGCAGTTTATCGGCGGGGACGCAGTATTTT
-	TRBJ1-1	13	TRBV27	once	CASSYGVYTEAFF	TGTGCCAGCAGTTACGGGGTGTACACTGAAGCTTTCTTT
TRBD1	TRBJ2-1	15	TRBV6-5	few	CASSYSTGRANEQFF	TGTGCCAGCAGTTACTCGACAGGGCGAGCGAATGAGCAGTTCTTC
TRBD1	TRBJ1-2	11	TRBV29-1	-	CSLGGRDGYTF	TGCAGCCTAGGGGGCAGGGATGGCTACACCTTC